What follows are 22 T cell receptor beta chains derived from one specimen sequenced in a study of beta chain features in type 1 diabetes. As every portion of the isolated RNA was reverse transcribed, the sequencing read expressed TCRB transcripts. Only in-frame clones appear in the TCRdb table, and some are missing; sequencing was by immunoSEQ multiplex PCR. The table lists roughly 130,000 clones, about a tenth of them singletons. What was sequenced was central memory CD4+ T cells from blood. The receptors were sampled from a man aged 18-30 years in good health.

This clone has just a few counts. The chain combines TRBV19 with TRBJ2-7, with D tentatively TRBD1 (5 bases). This CDR3 has 13 residues. Trimming took 3 bases from V and 3 from J, leaving 9 bases between them. The V gene's germline CDR1 is LNHDA and CDR2 SQIVND (reference sequence). CDR3: CASSMQGRYEQYF. The DNA for the CDR3 is TGTGCCAGTAGTATGCAGGGCCGCTACGAGCAGTACTTC.

This clone was recorded a few times. V gene TRBV19 combines with J gene TRBJ1-5; TRBD1 agrees at 10 bases. V gave up 5 bases and J gave up 6 bases; unmatched junction bases: 10. Germline CDR1 LNHDA, CDR2 SQIVND (reference sequence). There are 16 residues in the CDR3. In DNA form, the CDR3 reads TGTGCCAGTAGTTTCAAGGGACAGGGGTTGATTCAGCCCCAGCATTTT. It is translated as CASSFKGQGLIQPQHF.

The sample holds a few counts of this clone. CDR3 loop: CASGKGPSTDTQYF. The DNA of the CDR3 is TGTGCCAGCGGAAAGGGGCCGAGCACAGATACGCAGTATTTT. This chain uses TRBV7-2 with TRBJ2-3; the D gene is possibly TRBD1 (5 bases). Trimming took off 8 bases at V and 0 bases at J, with 12 bases between the two ends. The CDR3 runs 14 residues. Germline assignment: CDR1 SGHTA and CDR2 FQGNSA.

This clone was counted a few times. The V call is TRBV7-2, the J call TRBJ2-7, with 9 bases identical to TRBD2. V dropped 6 bases and J dropped 7; count of bases not matched to a gene: 7. CDR3 length: 13 residues. Germline V gene sequence: CDR1 SGHTA, CDR2 FQGNSA. The CDR3 DNA reads as TGTGCCAGCAGGTACGGGACTAGCTGGGAGCAGTACTTC. Amino acid sequence: CASRYGTSWEQYF.

The gene calls are TRBV2 and TRBJ2-3, with TRBD2 identical over 12 bases. V lost 6 bases and J lost 0; bases outside the gene matches: 4. This CDR3 is built from 16 residues. Germline V gives CDR1 SNHLY, CDR2 FYNNEI. CDR3 protein: CASSQLAGGSTDTQYF. The CDR3 coding sequence is TGTGCCAGCAGCCAACTAGCGGGGGGTAGCACAGATACGCAGTATTTT.

V and J are TRBV4-3 and TRBJ2-3; no clear D. This CDR3 is 15 amino acids long. The germline gives CDR1 LGHNA, CDR2 YSLEER. V was trimmed by 2 bases and J by 4 bases, leaving 13 bases between them. The CDR3 bases are TGCGCCAGCAGCCAACCTCCTCCCGGTGCAGATACGCAGTATTTT. It encodes CASSQPPPGADTQYF.

This clone was detected ten times or more. The chain is built from TRBV10-3 and TRBJ1-5, with 8 bases aligning to TRBD1. This CDR3 spans 13 amino acids. The V segment lost 10 bases and the J segment 3 bases; nucleotides outside the gene matches: 5. Germline loops: CDR1 ENHRY, CDR2 SYGVKD. The CDR3 DNA reads as TGTGCCACGGGGACAGGCAACAATCAGCCCCAGCATTTT. This encodes CATGTGNNQPQHF.

This clone has more than one count but fewer than ten. The gene calls are TRBV29-1 and TRBJ1-2, with D maybe TRBD1 (5 bases). CDR3 length equals 15 residues. The germline gives CDR1 SQVTM, CDR2 ANQGSEA. V was cut by 0 bases and J by 4 bases, with 15 bases left in between. CDR3 DNA: TGCAGCGTTGAAGATTCGCGGGGGAAGTCCTATGGCTACACCTTC. Translation: CSVEDSRGKSYGYTF.

This clone was counted between two and nine times. The chain employs TRBV4-3 and TRBJ1-2, with 9 bases identical to TRBD1. Germline trimming cut 1 base from V and 13 bases from J; bases unmatched to any gene: 4. Germline V CDR1 and CDR2: LGHNA, YSLEER. The CDR3 has 12 residues. The DNA for the CDR3 is TGCGCCAGCAGCCAAGGGGGGACAGGGCTCACCTTC. Translation gives CASSQGGTGLTF.

The chain is built from TRBV7-9 and TRBJ2-2; tentatively, D is TRBD2 (5 bases). Germline V lookup: CDR1 SEHNR, CDR2 FQNEAQ (reference sequence). V lost 5 bases and J 0 bases, leaving 13 bases between the germline ends. CDR3 size: 16 residues. The CDR3 region is CASSRLGNANTGELFF. The CDR3 nucleotides read TGTGCCAGCAGCCGACTCGGGAACGCGAACACCGGGGAGCTGTTTTTT. The variable domain in full, completed from reference TRBV7-9 and TRBJ2-2, reads DTGVSQNPRHKITKRGQNVTFRCDPISEHNRLYWYRQTLGQGPEFLTYFQNEAQLEKSRLLSDRFSAERPKGSFSTLEIQRTEQGDSAMYLCASSRLGNANTGELFFGEGSRLTVL.

The genes are TRBV11-2 and TRBJ1-1; 7 bases are a match to TRBD1. V was pared by 2 bases and J by 5 bases, with 8 bases of the junction left unmatched. The CDR3 covers 15 residues. The germline V gene has CDR1 SGHAT and CDR2 FQNNGV. For the CDR3, the DNA is TGTGCCAGCAGCTTATCCCGAACAGGGGATACTGAAGCTTTCTTT. This gives the protein CASSLSRTGDTEAFF. The variable domain in full, completed from reference TRBV11-2 and TRBJ1-1, reads EAGVAQSPRYKIIEKRQSVAFWCNPISGHATLYWYQQILGQGPKLLIQFQNNGVVDDSQLPKDRFSAERLKGVDSTLKIQPAKLEDSAVYLCASSLSRTGDTEAFFGQGTRLTVV.

This sequence joins TRBV28 and TRBJ2-2; a weak D match, TRBD1 (6 bases). This CDR3 has 13 amino acids. Germline V CDR1 and CDR2: MDHEN, SYDVKM. Trimming took 2 bases from V and 5 from J, leaving 6 bases between them. This chain's CDR3 is CASSLTGTGELFF. DNA for the CDR3: TGTGCCAGCAGTTTAACAGGGACCGGGGAGCTGTTTTTT. Variable domain in full (rest from reference TRBV28 and TRBJ2-2): DVKVTQSSRYLVKRTGEKVFLECVQDMDHENMFWYRQDPGLGLRLIYFSYDVKMKEKGDIPEGYSVSREKKERFSLILESASTNQTSMYLCASSLTGTGELFFGEGSRLTVL.

This clone was counted only a few times. The rearrangement joins TRBV5-1 to TRBJ1-6; D is uncertain. Trimming stripped 1 base from V and 7 bases from J, with 12 bases between. The CDR3 covers 15 residues. The germline gives CDR1 SGHRS, CDR2 YFSETQ. The CDR3 is CASSLSAGPNSPLHF. The CDR3 bases are TGCGCCAGCAGCTTGTCTGCAGGCCCAAATTCACCCCTCCACTTT.

The chain carries TRBV11-3 and TRBJ2-7; possibly TRBD1 for D (6 bases). Germline V CDR1 and CDR2: SGHNT, YENEEA. The CDR3 has 16 amino acids. With 3 bases removed from V and 5 bases from J, the gap between germline ends came to 20 bases. CDR3 sequence (DNA): TGTGCCAGCAGCTTGCATAGCACGCGCTACAGGGACGAGCAGTACTTC. This sequence encodes CASSLHSTRYRDEQYF.

This sequence joins TRBV6-6 and TRBJ2-7; the match to TRBD1 covers 8 bases. With V trimmed by 6 bases and J by 3 bases, 4 bases remained unmatched. The CDR3 consists of 13 residues. Germline V gene data show CDR1 as MNHNY and CDR2 as SVGAGI (reference sequence). The DNA for the CDR3 is TGTGCCAGCAGCCGAGGACAGGGCTACGAGCAGTACTTC. It translates to CASSRGQGYEQYF.

The V gene is TRBV6-5, the J gene TRBJ1-5; D call uncertain. CDR3 length: 15 amino acids. The germline CDR1 and CDR2 sequences are MNHEY and SVGAGI. Trimming shortened V by 7 bases and J by 0 bases, and 13 bases separated the two germline ends. DNA of the CDR3: TGTGCCAGCAAGACGGACTTTTATAGCAATCAGCCCCAGCATTTT. Its protein product is CASKTDFYSNQPQHF.

This clone was detected only a few times. The chain is built from TRBV5-8 and TRBJ2-1, with 7 bases that match TRBD2. In germline, CDR1 is SGHTS, CDR2 YDEGEE. J was trimmed by 4 bases and V by 4 bases; bases with no gene match: 11. The CDR3 spans 16 residues. The CDR3 reads CASSPTQPGGYNEQFF. The CDR3 DNA sequence: TGTGCCAGCAGCCCGACCCAGCCGGGGGGTTACAATGAGCAGTTCTTC. Variable domain in full (rest from reference TRBV5-8 and TRBJ2-1): EAGVTQSPTHLIKTRGQQATLRCSPISGHTSVYWYQQALGLGLQFLLWYDEGEERNRGNFPPRFSGRQFPNYSSELNVNALELEDSALYLCASSPTQPGGYNEQFFGPGTRLTVL.

This clone was detected a few times. This rearrangement joins TRBV5-1 to TRBJ2-5; TRBD2 aligns across 8 bases. The CDR3 has 14 residues. Germline loops: CDR1 SGHRS, CDR2 YFSETQ. Losses at the gene ends were 1 base for V and 1 base for J; bases not matched to a gene: 0. This CDR3 is CASSLLAGQETQYF. The CDR3 bases are TGCGCCAGCAGCTTGCTAGCGGGCCAAGAGACCCAGTACTTC.

This clone was counted a few times. CDR3 region: CASRNPRGGTEAFF. CDR3 DNA: TGTGCCAGCAGAAATCCTAGGGGTGGCACTGAAGCTTTCTTT. The J gene is TRBJ1-1, the V gene TRBV6-6, with D perhaps matching TRBD1 (5 bases). V gave up 6 bases and J gave up 4 bases, with 15 bases separating them. CDR3 length: 14 amino acids. Germline V gene sequence: CDR1 MNHNY, CDR2 SVGAGI (reference sequence).

This clone was observed at least ten times. The V and J genes are TRBV2 and TRBJ1-6; no definite D call. Germline lookup yields CDR1 SNHLY and CDR2 FYNNEI. The CDR3 extends over 13 amino acids. The V end lost 6 bases, the J end lost 10 bases, and 13 bases lay between the germline ends. The CDR3 region has the DNA TGTGCCAGCAGGGCTATTACGGGATCACCCCTCCACTTT. Translated: CASRAITGSPLHF. Full variable domain (remainder filled in from reference TRBV2 and TRBJ1-6): EPEVTQTPSHQVTQMGQEVILRCVPISNHLYFYWYRQILGQKVEFLVSFYNNEISEKSEIFDDQFSVERPDGSNFTLKIRSTKLEDSAMYFCASRAITGSPLHFGNGTRLTVT.

The CDR3 coding sequence is TGTGCCAGCAGCTTAGTAGGGACAGCTCAGTACTTC. It yields the protein CASSLVGTAQYF. The V gene is TRBV7-2, the J gene TRBJ2-4, with TRBD1 matching over 7 bases. The CDR3 consists of 12 residues. J gave up 12 bases and V 1 base, and 3 bases lay outside the gene matches. Germline assignment: CDR1 SGHTA and CDR2 FQGNSA.

V is TRBV28 and J is TRBJ2-2; a weak D match, TRBD2 (7 bases). V was cut by 6 bases and J by 0 bases, with 11 bases left in between. CDR3 size: 15 residues. The germline V gene encodes CDR1 MDHEN and CDR2 SYDVKM. CDR3 sequence reads: CASSPGGANTGELFF. CDR3 in DNA: TGTGCCAGCAGCCCGGGGGGCGCGAACACCGGGGAGCTGTTTTTT. The variable domain in full, with the rest retrieved from reference TRBV28 and TRBJ2-2, is DVKVTQSSRYLVKRTGEKVFLECVQDMDHENMFWYRQDPGLGLRLIYFSYDVKMKEKGDIPEGYSVSREKKERFSLILESASTNQTSMYLCASSPGGANTGELFFGEGSRLTVL.